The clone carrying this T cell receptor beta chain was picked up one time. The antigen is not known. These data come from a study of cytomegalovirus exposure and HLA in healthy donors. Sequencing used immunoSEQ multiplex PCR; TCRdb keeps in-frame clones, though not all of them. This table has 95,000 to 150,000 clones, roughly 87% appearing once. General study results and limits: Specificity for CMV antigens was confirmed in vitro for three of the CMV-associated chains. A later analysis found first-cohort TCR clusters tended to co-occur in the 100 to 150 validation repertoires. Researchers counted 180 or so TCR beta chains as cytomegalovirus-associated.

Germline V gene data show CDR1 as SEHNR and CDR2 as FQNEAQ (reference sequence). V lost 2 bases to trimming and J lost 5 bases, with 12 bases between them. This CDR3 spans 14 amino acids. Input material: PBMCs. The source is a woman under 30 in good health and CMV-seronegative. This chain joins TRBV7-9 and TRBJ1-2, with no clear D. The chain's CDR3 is CASSLFPGEYGYTF. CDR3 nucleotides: TGTGCCAGCAGCTTATTTCCAGGCGAGTATGGCTACACCTTC.